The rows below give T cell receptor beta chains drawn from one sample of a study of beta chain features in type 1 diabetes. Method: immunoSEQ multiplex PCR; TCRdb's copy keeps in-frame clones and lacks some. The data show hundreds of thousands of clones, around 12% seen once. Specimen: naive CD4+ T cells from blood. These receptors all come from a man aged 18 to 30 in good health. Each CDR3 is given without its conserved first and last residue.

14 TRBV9 ASSTRAGGKYNEQF
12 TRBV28 ASSWQGDLWEQY
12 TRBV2 ASRSAVLTDTQY
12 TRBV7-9 ASSLGRGQETQY
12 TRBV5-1 ASSSGTGDEKLF
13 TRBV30 AWKNPGQRPYEQY
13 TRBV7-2 ASSRDSANTGELF
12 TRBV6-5 ASSTRHVGETQY
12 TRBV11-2 ASSVGTGTYGYT
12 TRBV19 ASKATAGEHEQY
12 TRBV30 AWVRTTRTDTQY
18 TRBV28 ASSPWGFGQVEPGANVLT
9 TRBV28 ASSPNGSRV
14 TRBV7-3 ASSLIGGVSTDTQY
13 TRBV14 ASSQTGGRRNEQF
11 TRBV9 ASSVGTSVGYT
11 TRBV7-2 ASINQRGRLPF
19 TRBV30 AWSGGEPGQGNPPENTEAF
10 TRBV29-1 SVSQGNYGYT
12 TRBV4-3 ASSPGLAGNTQY
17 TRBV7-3 ASSLKETGLISPSETQY
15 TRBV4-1 ASSQERGTSGFGTQY
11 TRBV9 ASSVGGNDEQY
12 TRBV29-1 SALTGGSGNTIY
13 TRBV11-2 ASSPTPWRGYEQY
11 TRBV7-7 ASSLGPGETQY
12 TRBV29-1 SVGTSGSRETQY
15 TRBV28 ASSLGTGGAGNYGYT
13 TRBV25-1 ASSEYTGENSPLH
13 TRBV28 ASRWDSSRGQPQH
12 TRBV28 ASRVAGDNSEQY
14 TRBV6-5 ASSYSLAGAPVEQY
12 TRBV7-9 ASSLGQENTEAF
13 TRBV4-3 ASSQLTGANYGYT
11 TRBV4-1 ASSRGIQETQY
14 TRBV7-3 ASSPGLHSGANVLT
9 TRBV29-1 TAGLGQPQH
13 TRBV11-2 ASSLGRSSSYEQY
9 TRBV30 AWRGGETQY
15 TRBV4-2 ASSQDFPGTGTDTQY
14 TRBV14 ASSRLGTSVEETQY
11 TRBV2 ASSGTAGEKLF
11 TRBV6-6 ASRAGGGYEQY
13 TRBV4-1 ASTLKEGAQTEAF
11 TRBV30 AWTGTLGTEQY
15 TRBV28 ASSLFALAGKVNEQF
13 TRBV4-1 ASSQERTWTSSAF
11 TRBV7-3 ASSRTPGSEQY
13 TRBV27 ASSGTGVMNYGYT
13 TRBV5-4 ASSSGGVSGNTIY
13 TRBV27 ASSGQTGGADTQY
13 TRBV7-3 ASSFSGTINSPLH
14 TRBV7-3 ASSLRWGQGIGEQF
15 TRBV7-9 ASSLARGQGWTDTQY